This TCR beta chain was retrieved from a study of T-cell reconstitution after alpha-beta-depleted transplantation in children. This clonotype was seen many times. The antigen is unknown. The study's findings and limits: About two months after transplant, alpha-beta T cells reportedly came from several hundred expanded graft clones.

Unique molecular identifiers featured in how the TCRbeta library was prepared. MiXCR was run by TCRdb on the PCR reads, yielding one entry per CDR3 protein. The sample carries hundreds of thousands of distinct CDR3 sequences, about an eighth recorded once. The receptor was derived from a girl aged 2-15 years with congenital amegakaryocytic thrombocytopenia, due to receive a stem cell transplant. The sample here was PBMCs, taken before TCRalphabeta/CD19-depleted stem cell transplant.

The DNA for the CDR3 is TGTGCCACCAGCAGAGCGGGAGTGTACAATGAGCAGTTCTTC. As protein: CATSRAGVYNEQFF. This chain connects TRBV15 to TRBJ2-1; D is perhaps TRBD2 (6 bases). In germline, CDR1 is LNHNV, CDR2 YYDKDF (reference sequence). The length of the CDR3 is 14 residues. V lost 1 base and J lost 4, with 8 bases in between.